The 6 T cell receptor beta chains below come from one sample, sequenced in a study of T cell clusters in autoimmune cytopenias (dated 2019 in TCRdb). This sample was sequenced with an Illumina MiSeq. To amplify TRB rearrangements, a touch-down multiplex PCR protocol was run with the TRB-A and TRB-B primer pools combined in a single tube. Following TCRdb reprocessing, every CDR3 protein sequence forms one entry, and DNA is not provided. The table held for this sample gives roughly 4,800 distinct CDR3 sequences. Under 35% of the sample is in the top ten clones. For each sample, TRB amplification used about 250 ng of peripheral blood genomic DNA, equal to some 37,000 genome equivalents. These data were also reused for a study on T cell repertoires in aging, cancer and after chemotherapy.

Sequenced: peripheral blood. Receptors originate from a human donor in good health.

The rearrangement uses TRBV19 and TRBJ2-1; without DNA, the TCRdb call of TRBD1 cannot be checked. Germline V gives CDR1 LNHDA, CDR2 SQIVND (reference sequence). The CDR3 totals 14 residues. CDR3 region: CASSTTGGPGEQFF.

This rearrangement joins TRBV6-5 to TRBJ2-7; the D gene TCRdb calls, TRBD1, cannot be checked with no DNA. Looked up from germline, CDR1 is MNHEY and CDR2 is SVGAGI. The CDR3 spans 14 residues. The CDR3 spells CASSYGQISYEQYF.

This clonotype ranks as medium-sized in terms of frequency. The gene calls are TRBV19 and TRBJ2-5; TCRdb calls TRBD2, which cannot be checked without DNA. Germline CDR1 and CDR2: LNHDA and SQIVND (reference sequence). The CDR3 consists of 17 residues. The CDR3 protein is CASRSGPGRPQGETQYF.

By frequency, this clonotype registers medium-sized (0.01 to 0.1%). The chain employs TRBV19 and TRBJ1-1; TCRdb picks TRBD1, but there is no DNA to check that call. There are 15 residues in the CDR3. CDR1 is LNHDA and CDR2 is SQIVND in the germline V gene (reference sequence). The CDR3 spells CASSRDRVTNTEAFF.

This clonotype is classed as medium-sized (0.01 to 0.1%) by frequency. The chain uses TRBV6-1 and TRBJ2-7. Germline V gives CDR1 MNHNS, CDR2 SASEGT. The CDR3 is 15 residues long. CDR3 region: CASSTLQGVPYEQYF.

This clonotype is medium-sized by frequency. CDR3 residues: CASSPGTDTDTQYF. This chain uses TRBV5-7 with TRBJ2-3; with no DNA, the TCRdb D assignment of TRBD1 cannot be verified. TRBV5-7 is an open reading frame, and its role is uncertain. The CDR3 extends over 14 amino acids.